Reported below is one T cell receptor beta chain. V gave up 5 bases and J gave up 5 bases, with 18 bases separating them. In germline, CDR1 is MNHEY, CDR2 SVGAGI. CDR3 length equals 15 residues. Assay: immunoSEQ multiplex PCR; the TCRdb copy retains only in-frame clones and omits some. The data show some 300,000 clones, less than 90% seen once. This entry is derived from a study of blood T cell repertoires in COVID-19. The gene calls are TRBV6-5 and TRBJ2-5, with D unresolved. This clonotype was obtained from a woman between 25 and 40 years old who had recovered from COVID-19. Sequencing used PBMCs or T cells enriched from blood (not recorded which). CDR3 sequence (DNA): TGTGCCAGCAGTCCCGCTCCGGGTCGCGAGGAGACCCAGTACTTC. Its protein is CASSPAPGREETQYF.